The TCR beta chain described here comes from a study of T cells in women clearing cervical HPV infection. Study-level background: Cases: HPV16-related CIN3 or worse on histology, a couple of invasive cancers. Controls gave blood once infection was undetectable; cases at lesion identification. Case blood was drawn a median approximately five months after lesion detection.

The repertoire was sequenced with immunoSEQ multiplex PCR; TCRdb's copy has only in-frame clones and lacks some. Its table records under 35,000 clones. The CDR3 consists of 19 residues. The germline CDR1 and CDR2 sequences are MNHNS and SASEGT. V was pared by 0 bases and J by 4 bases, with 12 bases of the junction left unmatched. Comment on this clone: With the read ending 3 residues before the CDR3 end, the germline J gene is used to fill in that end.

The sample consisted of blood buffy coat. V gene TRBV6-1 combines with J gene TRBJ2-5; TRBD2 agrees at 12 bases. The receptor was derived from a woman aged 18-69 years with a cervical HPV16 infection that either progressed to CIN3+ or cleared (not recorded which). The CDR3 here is CASSEATGLAGRRAETQYF. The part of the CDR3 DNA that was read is TGTGCCAGCAGTGAAGCGACGGGACTAGCGGGCCGAAGGGCAGAGACC.